A selection of T cell receptor delta chains follows, all from one sample in a study of Vδ1+ human thymocytes. TCRdb redid the clone calls on the multiplex PCR reads with CATT. The table lists more than 50,000 delta-chain clones, less than 20% of them singletons, with roughly 0.5% in the top ten. The sequenced material came from Vdelta1+ gamma-delta thymocytes from the thymus. These receptor sequences come from a boy younger than two who had congenital heart surgery. Both conserved end residues are part of each CDR3. The D gene is left open where the match is weak. Clone sizes are given selectively: once, few, many, or a class where the clone is expanded.

j_call: TRDJ1; v_call: TRDV1; d_call: TRDD3; clone_size: few; cdr3_aa: CALGELRRPYWGISQYTDKLIF; cdr3_nt: TGTGCTCTTGGGGAACTCCGTCGCCCCTACTGGGGGATATCCCAGTACACCGATAAACTCATCTTT
j_call: TRDJ1; v_call: TRDV1; d_call: TRDD3; clone_size: -; cdr3_aa: CALGERSRPTGGGRSADKLIF; cdr3_nt: TGTGCTCTTGGGGAAAGGTCACGGCCTACTGGGGGAGGGCGGTCCGCCGATAAACTCATCTTT
j_call: TRDJ1; v_call: TRDV2; d_call: -; clone_size: -; cdr3_aa: CACPWRDKEYTDKLIF; cdr3_nt: TGTGCCTGCCCGTGGAGGGATAAGGAGTACACCGATAAACTCATCTTT
j_call: TRDJ1; v_call: TRDV2; d_call: TRDD3; clone_size: -; cdr3_aa: CACDTCRGIRGPDKLIF; cdr3_nt: TGTGCCTGTGACACGTGCCGGGGGATACGAGGCCCCGATAAACTCATCTTT
j_call: TRDJ1; v_call: TRDV1; d_call: TRDD3; clone_size: -; cdr3_aa: CALGEPFPTGGYWYTDKLIF; cdr3_nt: TGTGCTCTTGGGGAACCCTTTCCTACGGGGGGATACTGGTACACCGATAAACTCATCTTT
j_call: TRDJ1; v_call: TRDV2; d_call: TRDD3; clone_size: -; cdr3_aa: CACVLGDNLMTDKLIF; cdr3_nt: TGTGCCTGTGTCCTGGGGGATAATCTAATGACCGATAAACTCATCTTT
j_call: TRDJ1; v_call: TRDV1; d_call: -; clone_size: few; cdr3_aa: CALGLRPYAMGRNKLIF; cdr3_nt: TGTGCTCTTGGGCTGAGGCCCTACGCAATGGGGAGGAATAAACTCATCTTT
j_call: TRDJ1; v_call: TRDV1; d_call: -; clone_size: -; cdr3_aa: CALGGLVTTDKLIF; cdr3_nt: TGTGCTCTTGGGGGACTAGTCACCACCGATAAACTCATCTTT
j_call: TRDJ1; v_call: TRDV3; d_call: TRDD3; clone_size: few; cdr3_aa: CAHRSGMGDPPTDKLIF; cdr3_nt: TGTGCCCATCGATCGGGGATGGGGGATCCCCCCACCGATAAACTCATCTTT
j_call: TRDJ1; v_call: TRDV1; d_call: TRDD3; clone_size: -; cdr3_aa: CALGELFLYSTWGIRSYTDKLIF; cdr3_nt: TGTGCTCTTGGGGAACTTTTCCTATACTCCACTTGGGGGATACGCTCTTACACCGATAAACTCATCTTT
j_call: TRDJ1; v_call: TRDV1; d_call: -; clone_size: -; cdr3_aa: CALGELRRRGSDKLIF; cdr3_nt: TGTGCTCTTGGGGAACTAAGGCGGCGGGGGAGCGATAAACTCATCTTT
j_call: TRDJ1; v_call: TRDV1; d_call: -; clone_size: -; cdr3_aa: CALGELTYQRGNTDKLIF; cdr3_nt: TGTGCTCTTGGGGAACTGACCTACCAGAGGGGGAACACCGATAAACTCATCTTT
j_call: TRDJ1; v_call: TRDV1; d_call: -; clone_size: few; cdr3_aa: CALGDRPTDTDKLIF; cdr3_nt: TGTGCTCTTGGGGACCGGCCGACCGACACCGATAAACTCATCTTT
j_call: TRDJ1; v_call: TRDV1; d_call: TRDD3; clone_size: -; cdr3_aa: CALGGEFPTLLPHWGIPHKLIF; cdr3_nt: TGTGCTCTTGGGGGCGAATTTCCTACCCTATTACCCCACTGGGGGATACCGCATAAACTCATCTTT
j_call: TRDJ1; v_call: TRDV1; d_call: -; clone_size: few; cdr3_aa: CALGEPPPEVPQTKLIF; cdr3_nt: TGTGCTCTTGGGGAACCACCCCCTGAGGTCCCCCAAACTAAACTCATCTTT
j_call: TRDJ1; v_call: TRDV1; d_call: TRDD3; clone_size: -; cdr3_aa: CALGEVPYWGSPYTDKLIF; cdr3_nt: TGTGCTCTTGGGGAAGTGCCTTACTGGGGGAGCCCGTACACCGATAAACTCATCTTT
j_call: TRDJ1; v_call: TRDV1; d_call: TRDD3; clone_size: -; cdr3_aa: CALGELWGGLPPLGDTVLYTDKLIF; cdr3_nt: TGTGCTCTTGGGGAACTTTGGGGGGGGCTTCCCCCTCTGGGGGATACAGTTCTGTACACCGATAAACTCATCTTT
j_call: TRDJ1; v_call: TRDV1; d_call: TRDD3; clone_size: -; cdr3_aa: CALGERPWLGDSHTDKLIF; cdr3_nt: TGTGCTCTTGGGGAACGCCCCTGGCTGGGGGATAGCCACACCGATAAACTCATCTTT
j_call: TRDJ1; v_call: TRDV1; d_call: TRDD3; clone_size: once; cdr3_aa: CALGEPRPLWGIQRYTDKLIF; cdr3_nt: TGTGCTCTTGGGGAACCCCGTCCTCTTTGGGGGATACAACGATACACCGATAAACTCATCTTT
j_call: TRDJ1; v_call: TRDV1; d_call: -; clone_size: few; cdr3_aa: CALGVDTDKLIF; cdr3_nt: TGTGCTCTTGGGGTTGACACCGATAAACTCATCTTT
j_call: TRDJ2; v_call: TRDV1; d_call: TRDD3; clone_size: -; cdr3_aa: CALGDIQLPPPGGNPTAQLFF; cdr3_nt: TGTGCTCTTGGGGATATACAACTCCCGCCTCCTGGGGGAAACCCCACAGCACAACTCTTCTTT
j_call: TRDJ1; v_call: TRDV1; d_call: -; clone_size: -; cdr3_aa: CALGEGLIEALYTDKLIF; cdr3_nt: TGTGCTCTTGGGGAAGGTCTTATAGAGGCTTTGTACACCGATAAACTCATCTTT
j_call: TRDJ1; v_call: TRDV1; d_call: TRDD3; clone_size: -; cdr3_aa: CALGELLSYWGSSSPSTDKLIF; cdr3_nt: TGTGCTCTTGGGGAACTATTGTCCTACTGGGGGTCCTCTTCTCCTTCCACCGATAAACTCATCTTT
j_call: TRDJ1; v_call: TRDV1; d_call: -; clone_size: few; cdr3_aa: CALGEPSGKAYTDKLIF; cdr3_nt: TGTGCTCTTGGGGAACCGAGCGGGAAGGCCTACACCGATAAACTCATCTTT
j_call: TRDJ1; v_call: TRDV1; d_call: TRDD3; clone_size: few; cdr3_aa: CALGELRPSPLTGGLTDKLIF; cdr3_nt: TGTGCTCTTGGGGAACTCAGGCCTTCCCCGCTTACTGGGGGACTCACCGATAAACTCATCTTT
j_call: TRDJ1; v_call: TRDV1; d_call: -; clone_size: -; cdr3_aa: CALGELGGLPIHGGYRGDTDKLIF; cdr3_nt: TGTGCTCTTGGGGAACTAGGGGGCCTTCCTATTCACGGGGGATACCGGGGGGACACCGATAAACTCATCTTT
j_call: TRDJ1; v_call: TRDV1; d_call: TRDD3; clone_size: -; cdr3_aa: CALGEQAFLPLDWGIGNKLIF; cdr3_nt: TGTGCTCTTGGGGAACAAGCCTTCCTACCCTTGGACTGGGGGATAGGGAATAAACTCATCTTT
j_call: TRDJ1; v_call: TRDV1; d_call: TRDD2; clone_size: few; cdr3_aa: CALGNRLKFLRAPTDKLIF; cdr3_nt: TGTGCTCTTGGGAACAGATTAAAGTTCCTACGGGCGCCGACCGATAAACTCATCTTT
j_call: TRDJ1; v_call: TRDV1; d_call: TRDD3; clone_size: -; cdr3_aa: CALGERPSYLGDTHDTDKLIF; cdr3_nt: TGTGCTCTTGGGGAACGCCCTTCCTACTTGGGGGATACGCACGACACCGATAAACTCATCTTT
j_call: TRDJ1; v_call: TRDV1; d_call: -; clone_size: -; cdr3_aa: CALGEAPTGLGLLPTDKLIF; cdr3_nt: TGTGCTCTTGGGGAGGCCCCTACAGGGCTGGGCCTACTTCCCACCGATAAACTCATCTTT
j_call: TRDJ1; v_call: TRDV1; d_call: -; clone_size: -; cdr3_aa: CALGELPTNRLRSVTDKLIF; cdr3_nt: TGTGCTCTTGGGGAACTTCCTACGAACAGACTTCGGTCCGTCACCGATAAACTCATCTTT
j_call: TRDJ1; v_call: TRDV1; d_call: -; clone_size: few; cdr3_aa: CALGELPCQNTDKLIF; cdr3_nt: TGTGCTCTTGGGGAACTTCCATGCCAGAACACCGATAAACTCATCTTT
j_call: TRDJ1; v_call: TRDV1; d_call: TRDD3; clone_size: once; cdr3_aa: CALGELRGYDSGVYTDKLIF; cdr3_nt: TGTGCTCTTGGGGAACTACGGGGATACGACAGTGGGGTGTACACCGATAAACTCATCTTT
j_call: TRDJ1; v_call: TRDV2; d_call: TRDD3; clone_size: medium-sized; cdr3_aa: CACDTEELYWGNTDKLIF; cdr3_nt: TGTGCCTGTGACACCGAAGAGCTGTACTGGGGGAACACCGATAAACTCATCTTT
j_call: TRDJ1; v_call: TRDV1; d_call: TRDD3; clone_size: -; cdr3_aa: CALGEIKCLGGLYTDKLIF; cdr3_nt: TGTGCTCTTGGGGAAATTAAGTGCCTAGGGGGATTGTACACCGATAAACTCATCTTT
j_call: TRDJ1; v_call: TRDV2; d_call: TRDD3; clone_size: few; cdr3_aa: CACAPRLLGVTLKLIF; cdr3_nt: TGTGCCTGTGCCCCCCGATTACTGGGGGTCACACTTAAACTCATCTTT
j_call: TRDJ1; v_call: TRDV1; d_call: TRDD3; clone_size: -; cdr3_aa: CALGELDRGGRWGTFLYFTDKLIF; cdr3_nt: TGTGCTCTTGGGGAACTTGATCGTGGGGGGCGGTGGGGGACCTTCTTGTACTTCACCGATAAACTCATCTTT
j_call: TRDJ1; v_call: TRDV1; d_call: -; clone_size: -; cdr3_aa: CALGELVRFAGACGEHTDKLIF; cdr3_nt: TGTGCTCTTGGGGAATTAGTTCGCTTCGCGGGGGCCTGCGGCGAACACACCGATAAACTCATCTTT
j_call: TRDJ1; v_call: TRDV1; d_call: -; clone_size: few; cdr3_aa: CALGELGAQPRVQYTDKLIF; cdr3_nt: TGTGCTCTTGGGGAACTGGGCGCTCAACCCCGGGTTCAGTACACCGATAAACTCATCTTT
j_call: TRDJ1; v_call: TRDV1; d_call: -; clone_size: -; cdr3_aa: CALGERGLEWGETYTDKLIF; cdr3_nt: TGTGCTCTTGGGGAAAGGGGCCTCGAATGGGGGGAGACTTACACCGATAAACTCATCTTT
j_call: TRDJ1; v_call: TRAV29/DV5; d_call: -; clone_size: -; cdr3_aa: CAASGIRFPMPLLGKYYTDKLIF; cdr3_nt: TGTGCAGCAAGCGGCATTAGGTTTCCTATGCCCTTACTGGGGAAGTATTACACCGATAAACTCATCTTT
j_call: TRDJ1; v_call: TRDV1; d_call: TRDD3; clone_size: few; cdr3_aa: CALGAVSGDSYGSDKLIF; cdr3_nt: TGTGCTCTTGGGGCCGTCTCGGGGGATTCTTACGGGTCCGATAAACTCATCTTT
j_call: TRDJ1; v_call: TRDV1; d_call: TRDD3; clone_size: once; cdr3_aa: CALGGLPLTGGSEKLIF; cdr3_nt: TGTGCTCTTGGGGGACTTCCCTTAACTGGGGGATCGGAAAAACTCATCTTT
j_call: TRDJ1; v_call: TRDV1; d_call: -; clone_size: -; cdr3_aa: CALGDPPPRRRGNTDKLIF; cdr3_nt: TGTGCTCTTGGGGACCCTCCTCCTAGACGAAGGGGAAACACCGATAAACTCATCTTT